Below are 28 T cell receptor beta chains sequenced from a single sample in a study of Graves' ophthalmopathy and Graves' hyperthyroidism. TCR beta CDR3 regions were amplified from RNA transcripts. The authors performed first-round RT-PCR with HTBI primers and then a second-round multiplex PCR. TCRdb recomputed calls from the multiplex PCR reads with MiXCR, one row per CDR3 protein. The sample consists of over a million distinct CDR3 sequences, approximately 35% of them appearing once. Sequenced sample: peripheral blood or thyroid tissue (not recorded which). The source is an adult man with Graves' hyperthyroidism.

This clonotype was seen ten or more times. V and J are TRBV7-9 and TRBJ2-2, with D unclear. V lost 1 base and J lost 10, with 16 bases in between. CDR1 is SEHNR, CDR2 FQNEAQ, per germline (reference sequence). There are 15 residues in the CDR3. The CDR3 loop is CASSLEGNYNAELFF. CDR3 nucleotide sequence: TGTGCCAGCAGCTTAGAAGGGAACTATAACGCGGAGCTGTTTTTT.

This clonotype was counted many times. V gene TRBV20-1 combines with J gene TRBJ1-2, with 7 bases aligning to TRBD1. The ends lost 7 bases at V and 4 bases at J; junction bases unmatched: 9. Germline V gene sequence: CDR1 DFQATT, CDR2 SNEGSKA (reference sequence). CDR3 size: 13 residues. Here the CDR3 reads CSVSGTAGYGYTF. Written as DNA, the CDR3 is TGCAGTGTTTCCGGGACAGCAGGCTATGGCTACACCTTC.

Ten or more counts support this clonotype. The chain carries TRBV4-3 and TRBJ2-7; D not certain. There are 14 residues in the CDR3. Per germline, CDR1 LGHNA and CDR2 YSLEER. V was trimmed by 1 base and J by 0 bases, leaving 7 bases between them. The CDR3 region is CASSQGGYSYEQYF. CDR3 DNA: TGCGCCAGCAGCCAAGGCGGATACTCCTACGAGCAGTACTTC.

This clonotype has a count of ten or more. V and J are TRBV5-1 and TRBJ1-6; TRBD1 aligns across 7 bases. After removal of 4 bases from V and 14 bases from J, the junction contained 12 bases not matched to a gene. This CDR3 has 14 amino acids. The germline V gene encodes CDR1 SGHRS and CDR2 YFSETQ. CDR3 protein: CASSPTRDSLALHF. CDR3 bases: TGCGCCAGCAGCCCTACTAGGGACAGTCTGGCCCTCCACTTT.

On this clonotype itself: The conserved closing phenylalanine or tryptophan is absent in this CDR3, likely reflecting a read error. It is unclear where the CDR3 begins or ends on the DNA, so no DNA is shown, and the CDR3 is as TCRdb lists it. The chain joins TRBV29-1 to TRBJ2-5; the listed D gene, TRBD1, was not tested against the DNA. The CDR3 length equals 9 residues, ends included. CDR1 SQVTM and CDR2 ANQGSEA come from the germline V gene. CDR3 sequence reads: CSVPGTKYY.

The chain links TRBV15 to TRBJ2-6; D might be TRBD1 (6 bases). The CDR3 runs 17 residues. With 0 bases removed from V and 2 bases from J, the gap between germline ends came to 11 bases. From germline, CDR1 is LNHNV and CDR2 YYDKDF (reference sequence). The DNA for the CDR3 is TGTGCCACCAGCAGAGACCCCGGGACACCTGGGGCCAACGTCCTGACTTTC. Encoded protein: CATSRDPGTPGANVLTF.

Ten or more counts support this clonotype. The rearrangement links TRBV10-2 to TRBJ2-7, with D perhaps TRBD2 (6 bases). Germline V CDR1 and CDR2: WSHSY, SAAADI. The CDR3 covers 13 residues. Between the trimmed V and J ends, which lost 6 bases and 2 bases, there was a span of 11 bases. The CDR3 nucleotides are TGCGCCAGCAGCGATGGGGGGACCTACGAGCAGTACTTC. Translation gives CASSDGGTYEQYF.

As regards this clonotype: A clone one base away is much larger, so this may be a read error. This chain joins TRBV29-1 and TRBJ1-2; 7 bases are shared with TRBD1. Germline V lookup: CDR1 SQVTM, CDR2 ANQGSEA. The J segment lost 2 bases and the V segment lost 7 bases, leaving 10 bases of the junction unmatched. The CDR3 is 14 amino acids. CDR3 bases: TGCAGCGCTGTGGGACAGCTCGAAAACTATGGCTACACCTTC. It codes for CSAVGQLENYGYTF.

This clonotype was picked up many times. The chain combines TRBV19 with TRBJ2-5; D remains ambiguous. The CDR3 contains 13 residues. Between the trimmed V and J ends, which lost 1 base and 0 bases, there was a span of 3 bases. The germline gives CDR1 LNHDA, CDR2 SQIVND (reference sequence). The CDR3 DNA reads TGTGCCAGTAGTATAGGTGACCAAGAGACCCAGTACTTC. Protein: CASSIGDQETQYF.

This clonotype was detected a few times. CDR3 in amino acids: CASSPSPGQGVNGANVLTF. The CDR3, as DNA: TGTGCCAGCAGCCCCAGCCCGGGACAGGGGGTCAATGGGGCCAACGTCCTGACTTTC. This chain joins TRBV14 and TRBJ2-6; 11 bases are shared with TRBD1. V trimming: 4 bases; J trimming: 3 bases; junction bases outside the gene matches: 11. This CDR3 spans 19 amino acids. CDR1 and CDR2 (germline): SGHDN, FVKESK.

The V call is TRBV29-1, the J call TRBJ1-4; D ambiguous. Germline assignment: CDR1 SQVTM and CDR2 ANQGSEA. Deletions cut 6 bases from V and 7 bases from J, with 3 bases between. The length of the CDR3 is 9 residues. CDR3 amino acids: CSVSEKLFF. The CDR3 DNA is TGCAGCGTGAGTGAAAAACTGTTTTTT. Variable domain in full (rest from reference TRBV29-1 and TRBJ1-4): SAVISQKPSRDICQRGTSLTIQCQVDSQVTMMFWYRQQPGQSLTLIATANQGSEATYESGFVIDKFPISRPNLTFSTLTVSNMSPEDSSIYLCSVSEKLFFGSGTQLSVL.

The table lists this clonotype with many counts. The chain recombines TRBV7-9 with TRBJ1-2; D might be TRBD1 (5 bases). The CDR3 contains 14 residues. Germline values: CDR1 SEHNR, CDR2 FQNEAQ (reference sequence). V lost 8 bases to trimming and J lost 4 bases, with 17 bases between them. The chain's CDR3 is CASGAAQESYGYTF. In DNA form, the CDR3 reads TGTGCCAGCGGCGCAGCACAGGAGAGCTATGGCTACACCTTC. Looking up the rest from reference TRBV7-9 and TRBJ1-2 gives the full variable domain: DTGVSQNPRHKITKRGQNVTFRCDPISEHNRLYWYRQTLGQGPEFLTYFQNEAQLEKSRLLSDRFSAERPKGSFSTLEIQRTEQGDSAMYLCASGAAQESYGYTFGSGTRLTVV.

Points on this clonotype: The junction and the germline gene differ at one end; a read error may be behind it. J is TRBJ2-2 and V is TRBV7-2; 14 bases fit TRBD2. The germline V gene encodes CDR1 SGHTA and CDR2 FQGNSA. The CDR3 extends over 18 amino acids. The CDR3 nucleotides read TGTGCCAGCAGCTTTGGACTAGCGGGGGGCGCGGACACCGGGGAGCTGCTTTTT. Translated: CASSFGLAGGADTGELLF.

This clonotype was recorded many times. The V gene is TRBV20-1, the J gene TRBJ1-1, with D possibly matching TRBD1 (6 bases). V was pared by 0 bases and J by 5 bases, with 13 bases between. Per the germline V gene, CDR1 is DFQATT and CDR2 is SNEGSKA (reference sequence). CDR3 size: 14 residues. The CDR3 loop is CSAREQGPGTEAFF. CDR3 DNA sequence: TGCAGTGCTAGAGAGCAGGGGCCGGGGACTGAAGCTTTCTTT.

This clonotype was found once. The chain employs TRBV15 and TRBJ2-2; 8 nucleotides align to TRBD2. This CDR3 has 14 amino acids. Looked up from germline, CDR1 is LNHNV and CDR2 is YYDKDF (reference sequence). V lost 3 bases and J lost 7; bases outside the gene matches: 4. CDR3 DNA: TGTGCCACCAGCAGTGATCGGGGGGGCGGGGAGCTGTTTTTT. Translated: CATSSDRGGGELFF.

In this sample, this clonotype turned up many times. J is TRBJ2-5 and V is TRBV29-1; 7 bases fit TRBD1. This CDR3 is 13 amino acids long. Germline loops: CDR1 SQVTM, CDR2 ANQGSEA. J was trimmed by 5 bases and V by 5 bases; bases with no gene match: 8. CDR3 residues: CSVIPGQRETQYF. The CDR3 DNA reads TGCAGCGTTATACCGGGACAGCGGGAGACCCAGTACTTC.

In this sample, this clonotype turned up a few times. The gene calls are TRBV19 and TRBJ2-7, with D perhaps being TRBD1 or TRBD2 (5 bases each). There are 14 residues in the CDR3. Germline V lookup: CDR1 LNHDA, CDR2 SQIVND (reference sequence). V gave up 4 bases and J gave up 2 bases, with 12 bases separating them. This chain's CDR3 is CASSTWGPTYEQYF. Here the CDR3 DNA reads TGTGCCAGTAGTACCTGGGGACCGACCTACGAGCAGTACTTC.

V gene TRBV2 combines with J gene TRBJ1-5, with D unresolved. CDR3 length: 14 residues. Deletions cut 4 bases from V and 4 bases from J, with 11 bases between. Germline values: CDR1 SNHLY, CDR2 FYNNEI. CDR3 in amino acids: CASSVGSNNQPQHF. CDR3 in DNA: TGTGCCAGCAGTGTCGGGTCGAATAATCAGCCCCAGCATTTT.

In this sample, this clonotype turned up a few times. The chain recombines TRBV7-8 with TRBJ1-2; no reliable D call. The germline CDR1 and CDR2 sequences are SGHVS and FQNEAQ. The CDR3 runs 13 residues. The ends were cut back, 7 bases at V and 8 bases at J, with 17 bases in the middle. The CDR3 here is CASTDNGVRGYTF. CDR3 DNA: TGTGCCAGCACCGATAACGGGGTCAGGGGCTACACCTTC.

This chain joins TRBV19 and TRBJ1-2; no clear D. In germline, CDR1 is LNHDA, CDR2 SQIVND (reference sequence). The CDR3 length is 11 residues. V was cut by 7 bases and J by 6 bases, with 9 bases left in between. The CDR3 DNA reads as TGTGCCAGTATCGGGATCCATGGCTACACCTTC. This sequence encodes CASIGIHGYTF.

The rearrangement uses TRBV20-1 and TRBJ2-5; 8 bases are shared with TRBD1. Trimming cost V 4 bases and J 1 base; bases outside gene matches: 5. The CDR3 covers 14 residues. CDR1 is DFQATT, CDR2 SNEGSKA, per germline (reference sequence). This CDR3 is CSATGQGFQETQYF. The CDR3 nucleotides are TGCAGTGCTACCGGACAGGGATTCCAAGAGACCCAGTACTTC.

This sequence joins TRBV7-9 and TRBJ2-7, with D perhaps TRBD1 (6 bases). The CDR3 spans 16 residues. The V and J ends lost 1 base and 2 bases respectively, with 15 bases between them. Germline assignment: CDR1 SEHNR and CDR2 FQNEAQ (reference sequence). The CDR3 DNA reads as TGTGCCAGCAGCTTAGACGTCGACAGGAGAGCCTACGAGCAGTACTTC. Its protein is CASSLDVDRRAYEQYF.

This clonotype occurred once. The rearrangement joins TRBV14 to TRBJ1-3; unclear D gene. V lost 0 bases and J 4 bases, leaving 22 bases between the germline ends. The CDR3 sequence is 19 residues long. Germline CDR1 is SGHDN and CDR2 is FVKESK. The CDR3 reads CASSQDPKTARCCGNTIYF. CDR3 in DNA: TGTGCCAGCAGCCAAGATCCCAAAACTGCCAGGTGTTGCGGAAACACCATATATTTT.

This clonotype was observed many times. The V and J genes are TRBV5-8 and TRBJ2-5, with 7 bases lining up with TRBD1. The CDR3 loop spans 13 amino acids. Trimming at V came to 3 bases and at J to 9 bases, leaving 8 bases not matched to a gene. The V gene's germline CDR1 is SGHTS and CDR2 YDEGEE. The CDR3 DNA sequence: TGTGCCAGCAGCTCTAGACAGGGTTTGGCCCAGTACTTC. Protein sequence: CASSSRQGLAQYF.

This clonotype was counted a single time. The J gene is TRBJ1-1, the V gene TRBV24-1, with D hard to call. CDR3 size: 13 residues. The germline V gene has CDR1 KGHDR and CDR2 SFDVKD. The V gene lost 5 bases and the J gene lost 3 bases, with 9 bases spanning the gap. In DNA form, the CDR3 reads TGTGCCACCAGTGGTCCACCAGACACTGAAGCTTTCTTT. Translation: CATSGPPDTEAFF.

This clonotype was detected many times. The chain recombines TRBV10-3 with TRBJ2-7; D might be TRBD1 (6 bases). This CDR3 spans 14 amino acids. Germline V gene lookup returns CDR1 ENHRY and CDR2 SYGVKD. Trimming shortened V by 6 bases and J by 3 bases, and 15 bases separated the two germline ends. CDR3 sequence reads: CAISQAQGFYEQYF. CDR3 in DNA: TGTGCCATCAGCCAGGCACAGGGATTCTACGAGCAGTACTTC.

The chain carries TRBV7-6 and TRBJ2-5; D possibly corresponds to TRBD2 (7 bases). Germline loops: CDR1 SGHVS, CDR2 FNYEAQ. CDR3 length: 14 residues. Between the trimmed V and J ends, which lost 1 base and 7 bases, there was a span of 13 bases. The CDR3 loop is CASSLGQGTTTQYF. For the CDR3, the DNA is TGTGCCAGCAGCTTAGGTCAGGGGACTACGACCCAGTACTTC.

This chain joins TRBV29-1 and TRBJ2-7, with 8 positions matching TRBD1. This CDR3 is 14 amino acids long. V was pared by 3 bases and J by 1 base, with 5 bases of the junction left unmatched. Germline V gives CDR1 SQVTM, CDR2 ANQGSEA. CDR3 amino acids: CSVEARTGSYEQYF. The CDR3 DNA is TGCAGCGTTGAGGCCCGGACAGGGTCCTACGAGCAGTACTTC.